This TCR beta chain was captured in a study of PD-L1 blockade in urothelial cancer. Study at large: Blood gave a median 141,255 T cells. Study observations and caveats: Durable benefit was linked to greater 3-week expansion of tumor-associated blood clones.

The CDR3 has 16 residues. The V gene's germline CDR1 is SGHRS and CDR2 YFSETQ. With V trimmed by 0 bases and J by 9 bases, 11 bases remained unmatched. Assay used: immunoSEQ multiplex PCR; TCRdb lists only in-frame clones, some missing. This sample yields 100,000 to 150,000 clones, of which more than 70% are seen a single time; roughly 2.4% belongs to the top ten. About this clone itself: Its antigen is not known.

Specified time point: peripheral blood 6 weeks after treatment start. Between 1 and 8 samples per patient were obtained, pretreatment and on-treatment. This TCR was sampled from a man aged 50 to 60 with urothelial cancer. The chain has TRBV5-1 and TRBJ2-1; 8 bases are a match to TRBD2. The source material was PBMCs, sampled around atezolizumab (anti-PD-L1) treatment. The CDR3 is CASSLGNSGTFSEQFF. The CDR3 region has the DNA TGCGCCAGCAGCTTGGGTAATAGCGGGACATTTAGTGAGCAGTTCTTC.